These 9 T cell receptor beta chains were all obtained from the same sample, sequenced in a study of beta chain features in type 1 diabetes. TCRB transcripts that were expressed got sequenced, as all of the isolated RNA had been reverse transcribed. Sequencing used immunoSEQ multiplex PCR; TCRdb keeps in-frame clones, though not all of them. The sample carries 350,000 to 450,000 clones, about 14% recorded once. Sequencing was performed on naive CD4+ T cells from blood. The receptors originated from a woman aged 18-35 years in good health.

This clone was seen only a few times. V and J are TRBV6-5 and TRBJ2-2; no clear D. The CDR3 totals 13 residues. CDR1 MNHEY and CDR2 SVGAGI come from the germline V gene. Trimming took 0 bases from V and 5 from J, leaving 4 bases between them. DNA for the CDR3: TGTGCCAGCAGTTACTCCGGGACCGGGGAGCTGTTTTTT. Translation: CASSYSGTGELFF.

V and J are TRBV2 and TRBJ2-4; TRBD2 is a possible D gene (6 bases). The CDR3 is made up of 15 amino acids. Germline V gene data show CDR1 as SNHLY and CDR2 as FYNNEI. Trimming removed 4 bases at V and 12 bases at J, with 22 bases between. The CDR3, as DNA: TGTGCCAGCAGTGTAGCAGGGACTGGCCCTCAAACTCAGTACTTC. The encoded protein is CASSVAGTGPQTQYF.

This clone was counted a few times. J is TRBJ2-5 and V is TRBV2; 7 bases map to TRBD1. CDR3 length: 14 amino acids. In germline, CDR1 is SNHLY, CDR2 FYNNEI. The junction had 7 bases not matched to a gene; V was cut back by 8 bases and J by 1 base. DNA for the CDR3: TGTGCCAGCGGCCACAGGGGCCCCCAAGAGACCCAGTACTTC. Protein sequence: CASGHRGPQETQYF.

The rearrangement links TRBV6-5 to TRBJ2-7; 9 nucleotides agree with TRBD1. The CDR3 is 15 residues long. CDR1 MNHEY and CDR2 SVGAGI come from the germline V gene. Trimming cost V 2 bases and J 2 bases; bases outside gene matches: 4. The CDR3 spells CASSYPGTGTYEQYF. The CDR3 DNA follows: TGTGCCAGCAGTTACCCCGGGACAGGGACCTACGAGCAGTACTTC.

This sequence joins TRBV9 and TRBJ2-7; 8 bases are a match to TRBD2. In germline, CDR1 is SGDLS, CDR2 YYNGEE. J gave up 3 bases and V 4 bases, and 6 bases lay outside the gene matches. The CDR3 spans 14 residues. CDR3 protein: CASSPPGGRYEQYF. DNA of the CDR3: TGTGCCAGCAGCCCCCCGGGAGGGCGCTACGAGCAGTACTTC.

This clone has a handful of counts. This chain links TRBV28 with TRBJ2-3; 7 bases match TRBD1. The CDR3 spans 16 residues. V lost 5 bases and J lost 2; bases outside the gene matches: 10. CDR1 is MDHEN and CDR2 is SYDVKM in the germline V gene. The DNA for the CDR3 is TGTGCCAGCAGTACCTACAGGGGAGCCTCCACAGATACGCAGTATTTT. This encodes CASSTYRGASTDTQYF.

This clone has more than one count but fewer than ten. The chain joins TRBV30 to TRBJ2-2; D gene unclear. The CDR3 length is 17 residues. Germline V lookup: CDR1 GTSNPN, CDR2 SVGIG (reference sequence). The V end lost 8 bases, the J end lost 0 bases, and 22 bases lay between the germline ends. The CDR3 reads CAQNVGSATPNTGELFF. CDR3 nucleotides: TGTGCCCAGAACGTAGGCAGCGCCACCCCGAACACCGGGGAGCTGTTTTTT.

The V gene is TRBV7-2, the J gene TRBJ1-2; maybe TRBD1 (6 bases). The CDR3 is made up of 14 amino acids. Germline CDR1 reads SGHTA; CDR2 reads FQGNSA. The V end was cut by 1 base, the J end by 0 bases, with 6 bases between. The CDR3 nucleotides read TGTGCCAGCAGCTTAGGGACAGCTAACTATGGCTACACCTTC. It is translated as CASSLGTANYGYTF.

The DNA of the CDR3 is TGTGCCATCAGCTCAACTACGGGGCGGGGATTCTACGAGCAGTACTTC. Protein product: CAISSTTGRGFYEQYF. The genes are TRBV10-3 and TRBJ2-7, with D maybe TRBD2 (6 bases). The CDR3 is 16 residues long. V was cut by 6 bases and J by 3 bases, with 21 bases left in between. The germline V gene encodes CDR1 ENHRY and CDR2 SYGVKD.